This T cell receptor (beta chain) was obtained from a study of T-cell reconstitution after alpha-beta-depleted transplantation in children. This clonotype was observed once. The antigen remains undetermined. Study findings and constraints: Surviving recipient T cells and thymic progenitors accounted for the high day-60 TCRbeta diversity observed in some patients. Several hundred expanded graft clones reportedly were the source of alpha-beta T cells about two months after transplant. Among T cells one year after transplant, newly produced cells accounted for most counts and diversity.

The length of the CDR3 is 14 residues. V shed 11 bases and J shed 3 bases, with 20 bases lying between them. CDR1 and CDR2 (germline): SGHTA, FQGTGA. The TCRbeta library incorporated unique molecular identifiers. TCRdb reanalysed the PCR reads using MiXCR and keeps one entry per CDR3 protein. The repertoire holds 300,000 to 400,000 distinct CDR3 sequences, with about 16% as singletons. The V gene is TRBV7-3, the J gene TRBJ2-7; D might be TRBD1 or TRBD2, each matching 6 bases. The clonotype originates from a male patient aged 2 to 10 who had a stem cell transplant for acute lymphoblastic leukemia, so the T cells may come from the graft donor. The material was PBMCs, mostly from graft donor cells, obtained 360 days after TCRalphabeta/CD19-depleted stem cell transplant. CDR3 sequence: CACLEGTGYYEQYF. In DNA form, the CDR3 reads TGTGCCTGCCTGGAGGGAACAGGGTACTACGAGCAGTACTTC.